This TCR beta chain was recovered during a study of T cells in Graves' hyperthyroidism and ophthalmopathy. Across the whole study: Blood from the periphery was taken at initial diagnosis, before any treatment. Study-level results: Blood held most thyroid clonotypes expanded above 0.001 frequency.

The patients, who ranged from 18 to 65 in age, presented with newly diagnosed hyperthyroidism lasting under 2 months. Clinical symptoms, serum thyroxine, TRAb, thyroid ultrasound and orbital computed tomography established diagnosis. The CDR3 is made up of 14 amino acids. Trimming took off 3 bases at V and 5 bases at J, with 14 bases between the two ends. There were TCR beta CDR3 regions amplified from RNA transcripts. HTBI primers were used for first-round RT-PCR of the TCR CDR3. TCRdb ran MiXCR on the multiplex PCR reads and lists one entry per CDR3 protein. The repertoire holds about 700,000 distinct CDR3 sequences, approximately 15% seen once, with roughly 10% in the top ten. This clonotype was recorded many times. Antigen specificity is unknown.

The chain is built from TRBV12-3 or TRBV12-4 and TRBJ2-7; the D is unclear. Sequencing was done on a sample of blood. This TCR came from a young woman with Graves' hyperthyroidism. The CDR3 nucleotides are TGTGCCAGCAGTTTTTGGCAGCGTCTACACGAGCAGTACTTC. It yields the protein CASSFWQRLHEQYF.